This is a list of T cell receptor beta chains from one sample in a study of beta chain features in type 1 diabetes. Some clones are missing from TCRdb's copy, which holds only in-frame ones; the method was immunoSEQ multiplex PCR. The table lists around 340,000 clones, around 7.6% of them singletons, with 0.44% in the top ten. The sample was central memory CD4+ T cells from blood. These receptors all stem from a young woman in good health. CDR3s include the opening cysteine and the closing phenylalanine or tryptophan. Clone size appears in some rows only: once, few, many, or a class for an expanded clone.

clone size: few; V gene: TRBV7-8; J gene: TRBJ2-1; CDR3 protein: CASSDHRAGEQFF
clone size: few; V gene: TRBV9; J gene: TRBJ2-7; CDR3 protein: CASHAYVDGSYEQYF
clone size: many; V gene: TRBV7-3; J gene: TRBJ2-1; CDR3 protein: CASAEDSSAYNEQFF
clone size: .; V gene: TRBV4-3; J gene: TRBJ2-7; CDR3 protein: CASSQAPGQGAYEQYF
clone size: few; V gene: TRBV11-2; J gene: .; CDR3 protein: CASSFSEGSYEQYF
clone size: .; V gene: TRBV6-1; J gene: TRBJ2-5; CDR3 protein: CASSESGRSQETQYF
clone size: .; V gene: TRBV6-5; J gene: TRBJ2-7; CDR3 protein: CASSYSWGDEQYF
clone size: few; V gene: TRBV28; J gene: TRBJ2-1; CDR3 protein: CASRRGGPNEQFF
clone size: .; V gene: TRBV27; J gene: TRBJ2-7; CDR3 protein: CASSSFLAGPYEQYF
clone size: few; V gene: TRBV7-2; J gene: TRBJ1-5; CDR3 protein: CASSLYFQNNQPQHF
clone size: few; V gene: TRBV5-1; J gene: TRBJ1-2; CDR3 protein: CASSLGVINNYGYTF